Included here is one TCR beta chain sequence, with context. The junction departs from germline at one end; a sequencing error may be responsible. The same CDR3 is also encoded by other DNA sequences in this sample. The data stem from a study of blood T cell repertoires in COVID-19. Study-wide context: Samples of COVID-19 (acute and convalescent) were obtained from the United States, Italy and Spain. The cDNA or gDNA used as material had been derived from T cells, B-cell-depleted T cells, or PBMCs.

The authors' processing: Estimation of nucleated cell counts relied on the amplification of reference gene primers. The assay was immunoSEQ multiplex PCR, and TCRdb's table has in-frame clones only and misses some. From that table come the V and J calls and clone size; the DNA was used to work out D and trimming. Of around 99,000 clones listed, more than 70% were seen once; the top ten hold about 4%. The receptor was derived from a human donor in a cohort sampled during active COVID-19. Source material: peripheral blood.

CDR3: CASSQDPSGQSDTQYF. In nucleotides, the CDR3 is TGTGCCAGCAGCCAAGACCCTAGCGGGCAGTCAGATACACAGTATTTT. The rearrangement joins TRBV3-1 (or the pseudogene TRBV3-2) to TRBJ2-3; 8 bases line up with TRBD2. Germline CDR1 LGHDT, CDR2 YNNKEL (reference sequence). CDR3 length: 16 residues.